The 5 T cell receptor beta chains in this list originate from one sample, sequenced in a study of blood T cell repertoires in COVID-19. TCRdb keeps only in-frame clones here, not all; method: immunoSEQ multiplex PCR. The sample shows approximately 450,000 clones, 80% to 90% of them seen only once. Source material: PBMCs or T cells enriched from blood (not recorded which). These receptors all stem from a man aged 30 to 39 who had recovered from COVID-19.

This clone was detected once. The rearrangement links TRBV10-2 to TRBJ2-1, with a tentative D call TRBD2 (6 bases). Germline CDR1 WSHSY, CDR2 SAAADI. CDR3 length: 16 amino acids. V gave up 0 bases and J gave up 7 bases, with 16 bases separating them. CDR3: CASSESGAGSWNEQFF. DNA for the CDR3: TGCGCCAGCAGTGAGTCAGGGGCGGGATCGTGGAATGAGCAGTTCTTC.

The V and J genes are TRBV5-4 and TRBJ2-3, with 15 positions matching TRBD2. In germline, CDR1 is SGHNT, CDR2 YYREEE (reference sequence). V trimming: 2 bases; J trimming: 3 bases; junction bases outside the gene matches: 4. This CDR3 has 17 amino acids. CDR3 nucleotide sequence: TGTGCCAGCAGCTTACCCGGGACTAGCGGGAGGACAGATACGCAGTATTTT. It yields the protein CASSLPGTSGRTDTQYF. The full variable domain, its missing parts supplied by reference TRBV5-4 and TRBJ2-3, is ETGVTQSPTHLIKTRGQQVTLRCSSQSGHNTVSWYQQALGQGPQFIFQYYREEENGRGNFPPRFSGLQFPNYSSELNVNALELDDSALYLCASSLPGTSGRTDTQYFGPGTRLTVL.

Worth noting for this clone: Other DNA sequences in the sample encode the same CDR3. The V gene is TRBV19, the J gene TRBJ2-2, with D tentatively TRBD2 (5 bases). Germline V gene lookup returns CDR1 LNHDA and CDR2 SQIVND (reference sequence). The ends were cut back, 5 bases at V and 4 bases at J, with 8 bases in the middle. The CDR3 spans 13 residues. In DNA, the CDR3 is TGTGCCAGTAGTCCCCGGGGCACCGGGGAGCTGTTTTTT. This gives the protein CASSPRGTGELFF.

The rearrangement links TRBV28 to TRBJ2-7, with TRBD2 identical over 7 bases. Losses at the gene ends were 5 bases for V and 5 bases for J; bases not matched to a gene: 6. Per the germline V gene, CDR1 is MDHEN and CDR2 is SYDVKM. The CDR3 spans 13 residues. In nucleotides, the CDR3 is TGTGCCAGCAGTCTGTCGGCGGGAGACGAGCAGTACTTC. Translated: CASSLSAGDEQYF.

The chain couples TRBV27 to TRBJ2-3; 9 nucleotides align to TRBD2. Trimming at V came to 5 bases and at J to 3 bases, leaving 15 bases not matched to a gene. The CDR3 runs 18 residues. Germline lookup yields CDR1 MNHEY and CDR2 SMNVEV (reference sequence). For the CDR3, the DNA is TGTGCCAGCAGTCCCCCGAGGAATAGCGGGAGTTTGACAGATACGCAGTATTTT. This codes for CASSPPRNSGSLTDTQYF.